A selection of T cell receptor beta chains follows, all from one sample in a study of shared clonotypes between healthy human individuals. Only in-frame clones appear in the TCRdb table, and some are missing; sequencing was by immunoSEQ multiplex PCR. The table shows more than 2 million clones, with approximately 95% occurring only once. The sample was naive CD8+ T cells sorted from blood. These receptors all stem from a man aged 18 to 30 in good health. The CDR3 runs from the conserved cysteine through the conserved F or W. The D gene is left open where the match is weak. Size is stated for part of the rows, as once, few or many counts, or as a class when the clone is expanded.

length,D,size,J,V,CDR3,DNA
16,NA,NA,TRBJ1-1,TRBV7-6,CASRPGVGGHGTEAFF,TGTGCCAGCAGACCTGGTGTCGGGGGTCATGGCACTGAAGCTTTCTTT
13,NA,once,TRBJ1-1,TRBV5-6,CASSKGHYTEAFF,TGTGCCAGCAGCAAAGGACATTATACTGAAGCTTTCTTT
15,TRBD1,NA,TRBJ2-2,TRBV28,CASTLRGMSTGELFF,TGTGCCAGCACCCTCAGGGGGATGAGCACCGGGGAGCTGTTTTTT
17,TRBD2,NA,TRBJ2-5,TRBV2,CASSWTSGDQEQETQYF,TGTGCCAGCAGCTGGACTAGCGGGGATCAGGAGCAAGAGACCCAGTACTTC
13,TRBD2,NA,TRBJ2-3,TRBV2,CASGLAVTDTQYF,TGTGCCAGCGGGCTAGCGGTCACAGATACGCAGTATTTT
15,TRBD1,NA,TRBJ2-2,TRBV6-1,CASREDRGHTGELFF,TGTGCCAGCAGAGAAGACAGGGGTCACACCGGGGAGCTGTTTTTT
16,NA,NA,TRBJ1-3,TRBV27,CASSKIGPGSGNTIYF,TGTGCCAGCAGTAAAATAGGTCCCGGCTCTGGAAACACCATATATTTT
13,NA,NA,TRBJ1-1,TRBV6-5,CASSYSLNTEAFF,TGTGCCAGCAGTTACTCCCTGAACACTGAAGCTTTCTTT
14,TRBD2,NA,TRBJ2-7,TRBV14,CASSPLAGGYEQYF,TGTGCCAGCAGCCCCCTAGCGGGGGGTTACGAGCAGTACTTC
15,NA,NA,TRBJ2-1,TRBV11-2,CASRSKGPVVNEQFF,TGTGCCAGCAGGTCCAAAGGTCCAGTTGTCAATGAGCAGTTCTTC
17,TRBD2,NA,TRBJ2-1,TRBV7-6,CASSNGLAGSSYNEQFF,TGTGCCAGCAGTAACGGACTAGCGGGAAGCTCCTACAATGAGCAGTTCTTC
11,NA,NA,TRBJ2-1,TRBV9,CASSVGREQFF,TGTGCCAGCAGCGTAGGAAGGGAGCAGTTCTTC
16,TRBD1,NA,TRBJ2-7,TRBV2,CASSEYGRGSSYEQYF,TGTGCCAGCAGTGAGTACGGCAGGGGGTCCTCCTACGAGCAGTACTTC
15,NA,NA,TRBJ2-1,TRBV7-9,CASSYNQGARNEQFF,TGTGCCAGCAGCTACAACCAGGGTGCGCGCAATGAGCAGTTCTTC
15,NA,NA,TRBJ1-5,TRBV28,CASSLWGMGREPQHF,TGTGCCAGCAGTCTCTGGGGGATGGGTCGTGAGCCCCAGCATTTT
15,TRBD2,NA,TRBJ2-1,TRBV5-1,CASSYVGGTYNEQFF,TGCGCCAGCAGCTACGTGGGAGGGACCTACAATGAGCAGTTCTTC
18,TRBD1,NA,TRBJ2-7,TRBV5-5,CASSFLIQGQLMSYEQYF,TGTGCCAGCAGCTTTCTGATTCAGGGACAGCTAATGTCTTACGAGCAGTACTTC
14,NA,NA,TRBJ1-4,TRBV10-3,CAISDPGTNEKLFF,TGTGCCATCAGTGACCCCGGGACTAATGAAAAACTGTTTTTT
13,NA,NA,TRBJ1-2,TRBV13,CASSLQINYGYTF,TGTGCCAGCAGCCTACAGATTAACTATGGCTACACCTTC
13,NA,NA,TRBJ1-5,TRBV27,CASREYGNQPQHF,TGTGCCAGCAGGGAGTATGGCAATCAGCCCCAGCATTTT
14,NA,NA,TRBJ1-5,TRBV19,CASSIDGEDQPQHF,TGTGCCAGTAGTATAGATGGGGAGGATCAGCCCCAGCATTTT
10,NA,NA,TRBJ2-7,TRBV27,CASSYYEQYF,TGTGCCAGCAGTTATTACGAGCAGTACTTC
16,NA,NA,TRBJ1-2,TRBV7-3,CASSTPPDRVYYGYTF,TGTGCCAGCAGCACTCCCCCGGACCGGGTCTACTATGGCTACACCTTC
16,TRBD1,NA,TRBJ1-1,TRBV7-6,CASSAGQGGSNTEAFF,TGTGCCAGCAGCGCCGGACAGGGCGGCTCGAACACTGAAGCTTTCTTT
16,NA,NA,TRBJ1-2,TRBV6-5,CASSYWGLRDVYGYTF,TGTGCCAGCAGTTACTGGGGACTCCGGGACGTCTATGGCTACACCTTC
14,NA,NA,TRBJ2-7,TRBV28,CASSVTGSSYEQYF,TGTGCCAGCAGTGTCACAGGGTCCTCCTACGAGCAGTACTTC
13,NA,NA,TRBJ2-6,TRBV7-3,CASSFTGANVLTF,TGTGCCAGCAGCTTTACTGGGGCCAACGTCCTGACTTTC
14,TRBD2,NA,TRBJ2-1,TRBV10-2,CASTSSGRGGSEFF,TGCGCCAGCACTAGCAGCGGGAGAGGCGGCAGTGAGTTCTTC
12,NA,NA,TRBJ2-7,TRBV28,CASSLDSYEQYF,TGTGCCAGCAGTTTGGACTCCTACGAGCAGTACTTC
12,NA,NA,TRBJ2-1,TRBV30,CAWSPSIAEQFF,TGTGCCTGGAGCCCTAGCATCGCTGAGCAGTTCTTC
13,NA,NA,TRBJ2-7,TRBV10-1,CASSHQGSYEQYF,TGCGCCAGCAGTCACCAGGGTTCGTACGAGCAGTACTTC
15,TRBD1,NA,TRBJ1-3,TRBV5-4,CASSSGQGERNTIYF,TGTGCCAGCAGCTCGGGACAGGGGGAAAGAAACACCATATATTTT
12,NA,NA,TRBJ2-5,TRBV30,CAWSVTGETQYF,TGTGCCTGGAGTGTAACGGGAGAGACCCAGTACTTC
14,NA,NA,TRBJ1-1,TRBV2,CATPSPGPVGAAFF,TGTGCCACTCCCAGTCCAGGGCCGGTAGGGGCAGCTTTCTTT
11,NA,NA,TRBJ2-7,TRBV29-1,CSVRIDYEQYF,TGCAGCGTAAGAATCGACTACGAGCAGTACTTC
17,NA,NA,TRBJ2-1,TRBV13,CASSPPTHSDQNNEQFF,TGTGCCAGCAGCCCACCAACCCACTCCGATCAGAACAATGAGCAGTTCTTC
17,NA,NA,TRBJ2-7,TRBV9,CASSVEGAPREGYEQYF,TGTGCCAGCAGCGTAGAGGGTGCTCCGAGAGAAGGATACGAGCAGTACTTC
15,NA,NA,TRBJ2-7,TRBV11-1,CASSLYGLNDYEQYF,TGTGCCAGCAGCTTATATGGGCTGAATGACTACGAGCAGTACTTC
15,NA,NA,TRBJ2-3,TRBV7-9,CASSFSWTVTDTQYF,TGTGCCAGCAGCTTCTCCTGGACAGTCACAGATACGCAGTATTTT
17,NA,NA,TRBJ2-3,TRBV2,CASSPIKWGYGTDTQYF,TGTGCCAGCAGCCCGATTAAATGGGGATACGGCACAGATACGCAGTATTTT
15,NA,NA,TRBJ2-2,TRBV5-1,CASSPGQSSTGELFF,TGCGCCAGCAGCCCAGGACAGTCGAGCACCGGGGAGCTGTTTTTT
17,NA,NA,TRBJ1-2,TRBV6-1,CASSARRWQGTNYGYTF,TGTGCCAGCAGTGCCCGGCGATGGCAGGGGACAAACTATGGCTACACCTTC
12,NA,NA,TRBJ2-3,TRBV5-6,CASSFLGDTQYF,TGTGCCAGCAGCTTCTTGGGAGATACGCAGTATTTT
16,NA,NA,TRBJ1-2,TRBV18,CASSPLKSGLNYGYTF,TGTGCCAGCTCACCTCTAAAATCAGGGTTAAACTATGGCTACACCTTC
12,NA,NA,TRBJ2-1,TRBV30,CAWSRFRNEQFF,TGTGCCTGGAGTCGGTTTCGCAATGAGCAGTTCTTC